A selection of T cell receptor beta chains follows, all from one sample in a study of patients and donors after allogeneic stem cell transplantation. In TCRdb, the RT-PCR reads were re-called with MiXCR into one record per CDR3 protein. The table has roughly 4,200 distinct CDR3 sequences, approximately 24% seen once. The sample consisted of blood, either unsorted or a sorted T cell fraction (not recorded which). These receptors all come from a human donor who was either an allogeneic HSCT recipient or a stem cell or donor lymphocyte infusion donor (not recorded which). It is not recorded whose cells these are; they may come from a transplant donor. CDR3s include the opening cysteine and the closing phenylalanine or tryptophan. The D gene is left open where the match is weak. Clone size appears in some rows only: once, few, many, or a class for an expanded clone.

cdr3_aa: CAIRDRVKETQYF
cdr3_nt: TGTGCCATCAGGGACAGGGTAAAAGAGACCCAGTACTTC
d_call: TRBD1
j_call: TRBJ2-5
clone_size: medium-sized
v_call: TRBV10-3
cdr3_length: 13

cdr3_aa: CASRPGGSTDTQYF
cdr3_nt: TGTGCCAGCAGACCCGGAGGGTCCACAGATACGCAGTATTTT
d_call: .
j_call: TRBJ2-3
clone_size: few
v_call: TRBV7-8
cdr3_length: 14

cdr3_aa: CASSRTGGPLGETQYF
cdr3_nt: TGTGCCAGCAGCAGGACAGGGGGCCCCCTGGGAGAGACCCAGTACTTC
d_call: TRBD1
j_call: TRBJ2-5
clone_size: .
v_call: TRBV11-2
cdr3_length: 16

cdr3_aa: CASSRETNTEAFF
cdr3_nt: TGTGCCAGCAGTCGGGAGACGAACACTGAAGCTTTCTTT
d_call: .
j_call: TRBJ1-1
clone_size: few
v_call: TRBV6-4
cdr3_length: 13

cdr3_aa: CASSLATAGGWNEQFF
cdr3_nt: TGTGCCAGCAGCTTAGCTACAGCGGGAGGGTGGAATGAGCAGTTCTTC
d_call: TRBD2
j_call: TRBJ2-1
clone_size: large
v_call: TRBV7-6
cdr3_length: 16

cdr3_aa: CASSDRGIQDTQYF
cdr3_nt: TGTGCCAGCAGTGATCGGGGAATTCAAGATACGCAGTATTTT
d_call: .
j_call: TRBJ2-3
clone_size: .
v_call: TRBV2
cdr3_length: 14

cdr3_aa: CASSWSAGTQYF
cdr3_nt: TGTGCCAGCAGCTGGTCTGCCGGTACGCAGTATTTT
d_call: .
j_call: TRBJ2-3
clone_size: .
v_call: TRBV7-8
cdr3_length: 12

cdr3_aa: CASSPDDYGYTF
cdr3_nt: TGTGCCAGCAGCCCGGACGACTATGGCTACACCTTC
d_call: .
j_call: TRBJ1-2
clone_size: .
v_call: TRBV7-2
cdr3_length: 12

cdr3_aa: CASSHPQAKRNEQFF
cdr3_nt: TGCGCCAGCAGTCACCCCCAGGCCAAGCGGAATGAGCAGTTCTTC
d_call: .
j_call: TRBJ2-1
clone_size: medium-sized
v_call: TRBV23-1
cdr3_length: 15

cdr3_aa: CASSVSITEAFF
cdr3_nt: TGTGCCAGCAGCGTCTCCATCACTGAAGCTTTCTTT
d_call: .
j_call: TRBJ1-1
clone_size: few
v_call: TRBV5-6
cdr3_length: 12

cdr3_aa: CASSPREKSYNEQFF
cdr3_nt: TGCGCCAGCAGTCCCCGGGAGAAATCCTACAATGAGCAGTTCTTC
d_call: .
j_call: TRBJ2-1
clone_size: medium-sized
v_call: TRBV5-1
cdr3_length: 15

cdr3_aa: CASSKSSATSTDTQYF
cdr3_nt: TGTGCCAGCAGTAAAAGCAGCGCAACTAGCACAGATACGCAGTATTTT
d_call: .
j_call: TRBJ2-3
clone_size: .
v_call: TRBV6-2/TRBV6-3
cdr3_length: 16

cdr3_aa: CASSATGGPTDTQYF
cdr3_nt: TGTGCCAGCAGCGCTACCGGCGGGCCGACAGATACGCAGTATTTT
d_call: .
j_call: TRBJ2-3
clone_size: few
v_call: TRBV7-9
cdr3_length: 15

cdr3_aa: CATKGGSNEQFF
cdr3_nt: TGTGCCACCAAGGGAGGGTCTAATGAGCAGTTCTTC
d_call: TRBD2
j_call: TRBJ2-1
clone_size: few
v_call: TRBV19
cdr3_length: 12